This T cell receptor beta chain was identified in a study of cytomegalovirus exposure and HLA in healthy donors. Findings and caveats of the study: Clusters of TCRs from the first cohort tended to co-occur in the roughly 120 validation repertoires (as a later analysis found).

The CDR3 is made up of 19 amino acids. CDR1 and CDR2 from the germline V gene are SEHNR and FQNEAQ (reference sequence). The trim removed 1 base at V and 5 bases at J, leaving 14 bases unmatched. Of note for this clone: Its antigen is currently unknown.

Here immunoSEQ multiplex PCR was the method, and the copy in TCRdb shows in-frame clones only, minus some. The top ten hold 1% to 1.5% of the sample, which has over 250,000 clones, about 85% seen once. The chain uses TRBV7-9 and TRBJ2-1, with 10 bases matching TRBD2. This clonotype was sampled from a woman in her twenties or thirties in good health and CMV-seropositive. Material for sequencing was PBMCs. The CDR3: CASSLGAGLAGGRDNEQFF. As DNA, the CDR3 is TGTGCCAGCAGCTTAGGGGCTGGGTTAGCGGGGGGCCGGGACAATGAGCAGTTCTTC.